These 10 T cell receptor beta chains were all obtained from the same sample, sequenced in a study of shared clonotypes between healthy human individuals. Naive CD8 cells lacked CD45RO and underwent positive selection for CCR7, leaving out terminally differentiated effector memory CD45RA+ cells. Profiling relied on immunoSEQ multiplex PCR, and the TCRdb table lists in-frame clones only, not all of them. The sample carries around 600,000 clones, 85% to 95% recorded once. The sequencing sample was made of naive CD8+ T cells sorted from blood. Every receptor here comes from a woman in her twenties or thirties in good health.

This chain uses TRBV19 with TRBJ2-2, with 12 bases fitting TRBD1. With 8 bases clipped from V and 8 bases from J, the junction kept 9 bases outside the gene matches. Germline V gene sequence: CDR1 LNHDA, CDR2 SQIVND (reference sequence). The CDR3 extends over 15 amino acids. The CDR3 protein is CASAWDRGRRGELFF. The CDR3 nucleotides read TGTGCCAGTGCCTGGGACAGGGGGCGCCGGGGGGAGCTGTTTTTT.

This chain links TRBV14 with TRBJ2-3; D uncertain. Germline CDR1 is SGHDN and CDR2 is FVKESK. CDR3 length equals 13 residues. Deletions cut 3 bases from V and 0 bases from J, with 4 bases between. CDR3 nucleotide sequence: TGTGCCAGCAGCCAGTTCAGCACAGATACGCAGTATTTT. It yields the protein CASSQFSTDTQYF.

V usage is TRBV28 and J usage is TRBJ2-5; unclear D gene. The length of the CDR3 is 12 residues. Germline CDR1 is MDHEN and CDR2 is SYDVKM. The V end lost 5 bases, the J end lost 0 bases, and 4 bases lay between the germline ends. The CDR3 spells CASSPYQETQYF. Here the CDR3 DNA reads TGTGCCAGCAGTCCCTACCAAGAGACCCAGTACTTC.

V and J are TRBV15 and TRBJ2-2; D gene unclear. Germline values: CDR1 LNHNV, CDR2 YYDKDF (reference sequence). Trimming cost V 1 base and J 0 bases, with 9 bases left between them. This CDR3 contains 16 residues. This CDR3 reads CATSRGGEANTGELFF. CDR3 sequence (DNA): TGTGCCACCAGCAGAGGAGGTGAAGCGAACACCGGGGAGCTGTTTTTT.

V is TRBV7-9 and J is TRBJ2-3; TRBD2 matches 7 bases. The CDR3 totals 15 residues. The V segment lost 5 bases and the J segment 2 bases; nucleotides outside the gene matches: 7. Germline lookup yields CDR1 SEHNR and CDR2 FQNEAQ (reference sequence). The CDR3 coding sequence is TGTGCCAGCAGCCTCACCGGGACTATCACAGATACGCAGTATTTT. The encoded protein is CASSLTGTITDTQYF.

The chain carries TRBV27 and TRBJ1-6; D is uncertain. CDR1 is MNHEY, CDR2 SMNVEV, per germline (reference sequence). This CDR3 has 14 amino acids. Trimming pared 2 bases from V and 9 bases from J, leaving 11 bases between. The CDR3 reads CASSLAVTGSPLHF. In DNA, the CDR3 is TGTGCCAGCAGTTTAGCGGTTACTGGTTCACCCCTCCACTTT.

The chain recombines TRBV10-3 with TRBJ2-7, with unresolved D. The ends were cut back, 3 bases at V and 0 bases at J, with 12 bases in the middle. Per the germline V gene, CDR1 is ENHRY and CDR2 is SYGVKD. The CDR3 contains 15 residues. CDR3 sequence reads: CAISEDGLPSYEQYF. The CDR3 bases are TGTGCCATCAGTGAAGACGGATTGCCCTCCTACGAGCAGTACTTC.

This chain connects TRBV1 to TRBJ2-1; the D segment call TRBD1 is taken from the table without a DNA check. TRBV1 is a known pseudogene. The CDR3 contains 15 residues. The CDR3 DNA sequence: TGCACCAGCAGCCAAGCCGCAGGGTTGGGTAATGAGCAGTTCTTC. Amino acid sequence: CTSSQAAGLGNEQFF.

This chain connects TRBV19 to TRBJ1-2; D is uncertain. Deletions cut 4 bases from V and 4 bases from J, with 13 bases between. The germline CDR1 and CDR2 sequences are LNHDA and SQIVND (reference sequence). There are 14 residues in the CDR3. CDR3 sequence (DNA): TGTGCCAGTAGTACCGCCCGGGATACCTATGGCTACACCTTC. Translating gives CASSTARDTYGYTF.

The chain is built from TRBV4-1 and TRBJ2-7; D is possibly TRBD2 (6 bases). The CDR3 totals 13 residues. The germline V and J ends were trimmed by 1 base and 3 bases, with 7 bases remaining between them. CDR1 MGHRA and CDR2 YSYEKL come from the germline V gene. CDR3 coding DNA: TGCGCCAGCAGCCAAGGGAGGGACTACGAGCAGTACTTC. As protein: CASSQGRDYEQYF.